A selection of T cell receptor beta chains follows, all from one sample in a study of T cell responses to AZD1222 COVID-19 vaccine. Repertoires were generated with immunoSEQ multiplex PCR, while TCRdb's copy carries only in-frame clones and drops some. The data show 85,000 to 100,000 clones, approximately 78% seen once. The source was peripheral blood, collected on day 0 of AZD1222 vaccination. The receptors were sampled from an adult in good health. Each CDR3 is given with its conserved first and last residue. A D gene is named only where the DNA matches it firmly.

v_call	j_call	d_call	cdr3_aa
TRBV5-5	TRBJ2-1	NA	CASSLEGGFYNEQFF
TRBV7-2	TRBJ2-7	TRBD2	CASSLDGGRVSYEQYF
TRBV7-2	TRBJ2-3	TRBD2	CASSQWTSGSLADTQYF
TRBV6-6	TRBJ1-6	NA	CASTYRAVNSPLHF
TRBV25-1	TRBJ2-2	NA	CAYTPDNTGELFF
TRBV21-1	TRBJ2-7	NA	CASSKATGPFYEQYF
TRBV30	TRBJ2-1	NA	CAWSTDVNEQFF
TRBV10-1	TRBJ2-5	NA	CASSDQVLGAQYF
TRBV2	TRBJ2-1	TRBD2	CASIAGGSEQFF
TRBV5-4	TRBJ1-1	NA	CASRVDRDTEAFF
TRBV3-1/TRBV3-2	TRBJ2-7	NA	CASSPSESYEQYF
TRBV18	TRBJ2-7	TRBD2	CASSLYTSGSSYEQYF
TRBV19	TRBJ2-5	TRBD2	CASSTPRLAGTETQYF
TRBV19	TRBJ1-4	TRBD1	CASSARRTGFNEKLFF
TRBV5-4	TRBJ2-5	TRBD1	CASSPQGAQTQYF
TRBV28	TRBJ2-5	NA	CASSLPTGQETQYF
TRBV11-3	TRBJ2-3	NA	CASSLALAKDTQYF
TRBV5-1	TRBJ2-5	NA	CASSPGTLGETQYF
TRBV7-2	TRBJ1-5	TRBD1	CASSSGQGSQPQHF
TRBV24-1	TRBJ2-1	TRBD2	CATSGEAGGLDNEQFF
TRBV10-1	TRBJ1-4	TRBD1	CASGQGRCTEKLFF
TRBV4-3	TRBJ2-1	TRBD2	CASSQTSGPYNEQFF
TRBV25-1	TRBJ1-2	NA	CASRGSNYGYTF
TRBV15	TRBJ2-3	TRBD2	CATRGGTSYVLRADTQYF
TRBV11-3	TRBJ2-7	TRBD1	CASSESTGPSYEQYF
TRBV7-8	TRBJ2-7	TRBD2	CASMPGLAGGRYEQYF
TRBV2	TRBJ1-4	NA	CASSDKGWTEKLFF
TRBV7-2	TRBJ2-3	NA	CASSLAGAGTDTQYF
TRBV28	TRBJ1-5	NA	CASKIGGSNQPQHF
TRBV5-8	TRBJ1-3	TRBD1	CASSPGQTYSGNTIYF
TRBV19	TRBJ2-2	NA	CASSAAVRQWGELFF
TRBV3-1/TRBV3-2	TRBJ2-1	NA	CASCEGDNYNEQFF
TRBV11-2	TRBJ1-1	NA	CASSPSRETEAFF
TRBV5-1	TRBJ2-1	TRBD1	CASRRRTGGGYNEQFF
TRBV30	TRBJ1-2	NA	CAWSPQNYGYTF
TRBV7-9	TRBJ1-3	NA	CASSLAAGVGNTIYF
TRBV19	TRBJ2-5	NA	CASSLRGLQETQYF
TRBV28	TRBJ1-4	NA	CAIGRGATNEKLFF
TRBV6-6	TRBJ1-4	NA	CASSQNEKLFF
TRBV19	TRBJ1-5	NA	CASTHGGEGQPQHF